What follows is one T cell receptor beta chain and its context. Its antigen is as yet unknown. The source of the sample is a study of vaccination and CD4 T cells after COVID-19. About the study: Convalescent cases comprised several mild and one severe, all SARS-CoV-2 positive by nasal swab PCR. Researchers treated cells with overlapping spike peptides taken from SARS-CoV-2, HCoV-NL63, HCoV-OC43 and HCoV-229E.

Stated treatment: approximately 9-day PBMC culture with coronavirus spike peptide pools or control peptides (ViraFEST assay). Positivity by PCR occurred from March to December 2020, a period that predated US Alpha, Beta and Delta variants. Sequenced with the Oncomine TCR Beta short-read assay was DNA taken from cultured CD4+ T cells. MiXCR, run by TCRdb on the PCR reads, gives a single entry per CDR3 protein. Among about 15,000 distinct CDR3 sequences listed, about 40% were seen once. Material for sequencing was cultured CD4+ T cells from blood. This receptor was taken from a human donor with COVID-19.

The CDR3 here is CASSHSGIRNSPLHF. The CDR3 nucleotides are TGCGCCAGCAGCCATTCGGGGATCCGTAATTCACCCCTCCACTTT. This chain uses TRBV4-1 with TRBJ1-6; D gene ambiguous. In germline, CDR1 is MGHRA, CDR2 YSYEKL. The CDR3 has 15 amino acids. Trimming took off 3 bases at V and 6 bases at J, with 12 bases between the two ends.